This TCR beta chain was obtained from a study of T cell repertoires in cytomegalovirus infection. About the research overall: Indications of both CMV infection and matching HLA type were provided by public TCR beta signatures.

Each CDR3 protein is one row after TCRdb ran MiXCR on the reads. This sample carries 250,000 to 300,000 distinct CDR3 sequences, about an eighth of them seen once, and the ten largest clones take about 8.7%. Study conclusions and caveats: Ex vivo, HLA-C-restricted CMV-specific TCR beta clonotypes prevailed over the rest of the response.

V shed 2 bases and J shed 4 bases, with 9 bases lying between them. The CDR3 extends over 12 amino acids. Germline CDR1 SQVTM, CDR2 ANQGSEA. Of note for this clonotype: Its specificity is unknown.

The material sequenced was PBMCs. The chain has TRBV29-1 and TRBJ2-7; D uncertain. The TCR originated in a human donor in good health (CMV status not recorded). Some clones in this sample may be carry-over from other donors' samples. The CDR3: CSVELGLYEQYF. In DNA, the CDR3 is TGCAGCGTTGAACTTGGGTTGTACGAGCAGTACTTC.